These 11 T cell receptor beta chains were all obtained from the same sample, sequenced in a study of CD8+CD57+ T cells in acquired aplastic anemia. The TCR beta profiling, which covered VDJ combination and CDR3 sequence, was carried out using genomic DNA as the template. TCRdb ran MiXCR on the reads and lists one entry per CDR3 protein. In the table there are around 200,000 distinct CDR3 sequences, 48% of which are singletons. Before being chosen for sequencing, patients had shown CD8+CD57+ cell expansion by flow cytometry. Specimen: sorted CD4+, CD8+, or CD8+CD57+ T cells (not recorded which) from PBMCs. The receptors originated from a human donor with aplastic anemia.

To note about this clonotype: A much larger clone is a single base away; this may be a read error. J is TRBJ1-3 and V is TRBV12-3 or TRBV12-4, with D tentatively TRBD1 (6 bases). The V gene lost 2 bases and the J gene lost 16 bases, with 18 bases spanning the gap. The CDR3 runs to 13 residues. CDR3 in amino acids: CASSLRPGGHGYF. CDR3 DNA sequence: TGTGCCAGCAGTTTACGGCCGGGGGGGCACGGGTATTTT.

This clonotype was counted many times. V usage is TRBV25-1 and J usage is TRBJ2-7; tentatively, D is TRBD1 (5 bases). CDR1 is MGHDK and CDR2 is SYGVNS in the germline V gene. V was trimmed by 4 bases and J by 3 bases, leaving 7 bases between them. The CDR3 runs 12 residues. The CDR3 loop is CASSVQGYEQYF. CDR3 in DNA: TGTGCCAGCAGTGTTCAGGGCTACGAGCAGTACTTC.

CDR3 loop: CASPGAGGHETQYF. In nucleotides, the CDR3 is TGTGCCAGCCCCGGAGCGGGGGGGCATGAGACCCAGTACTTC. The genes are TRBV2 and TRBJ2-5; 10 bases agree with TRBD2. Losses at the gene ends were 8 bases for V and 5 bases for J; bases not matched to a gene: 8. This CDR3 comprises 14 residues. The germline V gene encodes CDR1 SNHLY and CDR2 FYNNEI.

This clonotype is categorized as medium-sized. The V gene is TRBV15, the J gene TRBJ1-2, with 8 bases lining up with TRBD1. V was clipped by 0 bases and J by 6 bases; unmatched bases: 3. Germline values: CDR1 LNHNV, CDR2 YYDKDF (reference sequence). The CDR3 loop spans 14 amino acids. DNA of the CDR3: TGTGCCACCAGCAGAGATACGACAGGGGATGGCTACACCTTC. Its translation: CATSRDTTGDGYTF. Combining the CDR3 with reference TRBV15 and TRBJ1-2 gives the whole variable domain DAMVIQNPRYQVTQFGKPVTLSCSQTLNHNVMYWYQQKSSQAPKLLFHYYDKDFNNEADTPDNFQSRRPNTSFCFLDIRSPGLGDTAMYLCATSRDTTGDGYTFGSGTRLTVV.

CDR3 nucleotides: TGTGCCAGCAGCTCCGGACAGGAGGGGTATTTT. Protein: CASSSGQEGYF. The chain uses TRBV11-2 and TRBJ2-3, with D maybe TRBD1 (7 bases). V lost 4 bases, J lost 14 bases, and 13 bases lay in between. Germline assignment: CDR1 SGHAT and CDR2 FQNNGV. The CDR3 consists of 11 residues. The full variable domain, with the rest looked up from reference TRBV11-2 and TRBJ2-3, is EAGVAQSPRYKIIEKRQSVAFWCNPISGHATLYWYQQILGQGPKLLIQFQNNGVVDDSQLPKDRFSAERLKGVDSTLKIQPAKLEDSAVYLCASSSGQEGYFGPGTRLTVL.

This clonotype appeared a single time. This chain links TRBV2 with TRBJ2-7; possibly TRBD2 for D (6 bases). The CDR3 contains 15 residues. Trimming cost V 4 bases and J 0 bases, with 13 bases left between them. Germline V gives CDR1 SNHLY, CDR2 FYNNEI. The CDR3 region is CASSAPTEGSYEQYF. The CDR3 nucleotides are TGTGCCAGCAGTGCCCCGACGGAGGGCTCCTACGAGCAGTACTTC.

V is TRBV24-1 and J is TRBJ1-1; D is perhaps TRBD1 (6 bases). The CDR3 has 15 residues. Germline V gene data show CDR1 as KGHDR and CDR2 as SFDVKD. V was shortened by 11 bases and J by 4 bases, with 22 bases between the two germline ends. CDR3 nucleotide sequence: TGTGCCAGCAGCCCTTCGGGGGGCGCGTCCACTGAAGCTTTCTTT. Protein: CASSPSGGASTEAFF.

This clonotype was picked up many times. The CDR3 DNA is TGTGCCAGTAGTATGGGCTTTGAGGGGAACATTCAGTACTTC. This sequence encodes CASSMGFEGNIQYF. The chain has TRBV19 and TRBJ2-4, with D perhaps TRBD1 or TRBD2 (5 bases each). V was cut by 3 bases and J by 7 bases, with 13 bases left in between. The CDR3 runs to 14 residues. Germline V lookup: CDR1 LNHDA, CDR2 SQIVND (reference sequence). Full variable domain (missing parts from reference TRBV19 and TRBJ2-4): DGGITQSPKYLFRKEGQNVTLSCEQNLNHDAMYWYRQDPGQGLRLIYYSQIVNDFQKGDIAEGYSVSREKKESFPLTVTSAQKNPTAFYLCASSMGFEGNIQYFGAGTRLSVL.

V gene TRBV7-6 combines with J gene TRBJ2-7, with 9 bases aligning to TRBD1. CDR1 is SGHVS and CDR2 is FNYEAQ in the germline V gene. V trimming: 5 bases; J trimming: 6 bases; junction bases outside the gene matches: 8. This CDR3 has 14 residues. CDR3 loop: CASSSPGQGSEQYF. CDR3 nucleotides: TGTGCCAGCAGCAGCCCGGGACAGGGTAGCGAGCAGTACTTC.

The rearrangement links TRBV2 to TRBJ2-5, with TRBD1 matching 7 bases. The CDR3 is 16 residues long. Germline loops: CDR1 SNHLY, CDR2 FYNNEI. The V segment lost 5 bases and the J segment 6 bases; nucleotides outside the gene matches: 15. DNA of the CDR3: TGTGCCAGCAGTAAAGACAGGGTCCACACACATAAGACCCAGTACTTC. Translation: CASSKDRVHTHKTQYF.

V and J are TRBV5-1 and TRBJ2-7, with TRBD1 matching over 9 bases. The CDR3 extends over 16 amino acids. V was pared by 2 bases and J by 6 bases, with 12 bases of the junction left unmatched. CDR1 is SGHRS, CDR2 YFSETQ, per germline. CDR3 sequence (DNA): TGCGCCAGCAGCTTTGGAGGCCGGACAGGGGATTGCGAGCAGTACTTC. Translated: CASSFGGRTGDCEQYF.